A single sample is the source of the 28 T cell receptor beta chains below, sequenced in a study of patients and donors after allogeneic stem cell transplantation. TCRdb analysed the RT-PCR reads with MiXCR anew, one entry per CDR3 protein. The sample records hundreds of thousands of distinct CDR3 sequences, roughly 17% being singletons. The sequencing input was blood, either unsorted or a sorted T cell fraction (not recorded which). These receptors all come from a human donor who was either an allogeneic HSCT recipient or a stem cell or donor lymphocyte infusion donor (not recorded which). It is not recorded whose cells these are; they may come from a transplant donor.

V is TRBV6-5 and J is TRBJ2-3, with unresolved D. Trimming took off 2 bases at V and 1 base at J, with 13 bases between the two ends. Germline lookup yields CDR1 MNHEY and CDR2 SVGAGI. There are 16 residues in the CDR3. The CDR3 sequence: CASSYPRASGTDTQYF. CDR3 nucleotide sequence: TGTGCCAGCAGTTACCCCCGAGCCTCTGGCACAGATACGCAGTATTTT.

This clonotype has just a few counts. This rearrangement joins TRBV27 to TRBJ2-7, with D perhaps matching TRBD1 (5 bases). V dropped 0 bases and J dropped 5 bases, with 14 bases sitting between them. This CDR3 is built from 15 residues. Germline CDR1 and CDR2: MNHEY and SMNVEV (reference sequence). CDR3 DNA: TGTGCCAGCAGTTTATCGCAGTCCAGGGTAGACGAGCAGTACTTC. Translating it yields CASSLSQSRVDEQYF.

CDR3 sequence: CSAYRAGLDYEQYF. CDR3 coding DNA: TGCAGTGCTTACCGGGCGGGCCTGGACTACGAGCAGTACTTC. The chain recombines TRBV20-1 with TRBJ2-7, with D tentatively TRBD2 (5 bases). Germline CDR1 and CDR2: DFQATT and SNEGSKA (reference sequence). Trimming pared 5 bases from V and 3 bases from J, leaving 17 bases between. The CDR3 contains 14 residues.

This clonotype came up many times. DNA of the CDR3: TGTGCCGTCCGGGACAGCTACGAGCAGTACTTC. This translates into CAVRDSYEQYF. The chain is built from TRBV10-3 and TRBJ2-7, with 7 bases identical to TRBD1. The CDR3 spans 11 residues. Germline V gene data show CDR1 as ENHRY and CDR2 as SYGVKD. The junction had 4 bases not matched to a gene; V was cut back by 11 bases and J by 3 bases.

V usage is TRBV15 and J usage is TRBJ1-2; weak D call: TRBD1 (5 bases). This CDR3 region has 11 residues. From germline, CDR1 is LNHNV and CDR2 YYDKDF (reference sequence). Trimming cost V 4 bases and J 13 bases, with 13 bases left between them. The CDR3 sequence: CATSNDRGSTF. Written as DNA, the CDR3 is TGTGCCACCAGCAACGATAGGGGATCCACCTTC. The full variable domain, in which reference TRBV15 and TRBJ1-2 provide the parts outside the CDR3, is DAMVIQNPRYQVTQFGKPVTLSCSQTLNHNVMYWYQQKSSQAPKLLFHYYDKDFNNEADTPDNFQSRRPNTSFCFLDIRSPGLGDTAMYLCATSNDRGSTFGSGTRLTVV.

V and J are TRBV5-1 and TRBJ2-2; 9 bases align to TRBD1. This CDR3 spans 16 amino acids. Germline V gene lookup returns CDR1 SGHRS and CDR2 YFSETQ. V shed 4 bases and J 6 bases; nucleotides not matched to a gene: 10. In DNA form, the CDR3 reads TGCGCCAGCAGCCCAACAGGGGGCACATTCTCCGGGGAGCTGTTTTTT. This sequence encodes CASSPTGGTFSGELFF.

There are a few counts of this clonotype. The J gene is TRBJ1-2, the V gene TRBV4-3; no firm D call. This CDR3 is built from 15 residues. The germline V gene encodes CDR1 LGHNA and CDR2 YSLEER. V was clipped by 0 bases and J by 4 bases, with 12 bases between them. CDR3 in DNA: TGCGCCAGCAGCCAAGATCGGGGTTCTGGCTATGGCTACACCTTC. Its protein is CASSQDRGSGYGYTF.

The chain combines TRBV20-1 with TRBJ2-7; D uncertain. This CDR3 has 12 amino acids. The V gene's germline CDR1 is DFQATT and CDR2 SNEGSKA (reference sequence). With 7 bases removed from V and 5 bases from J, the gap between germline ends came to 15 bases. CDR3 bases: TGCAGTGTTCCCCCGGGCGGCCACGAGCAGTACTTC. It codes for CSVPPGGHEQYF.

The sample holds a few counts of this clonotype. The chain recombines TRBV20-1 with TRBJ1-1; D gene uncertain. CDR1 is DFQATT and CDR2 is SNEGSKA in the germline V gene (reference sequence). The CDR3 totals 13 residues. Trimming stripped 6 bases from V and 4 bases from J, with 15 bases between. The CDR3 is CSAPLEGGTEAFF. DNA for the CDR3: TGCAGTGCCCCCCTGGAGGGAGGCACTGAAGCTTTCTTT.

V and J are TRBV7-9 and TRBJ2-5; no definite D call. The V gene lost 3 bases and the J gene lost 4 bases, with 3 bases spanning the gap. CDR3 size: 11 residues. From germline, CDR1 is SEHNR and CDR2 FQNEAQ (reference sequence). In DNA form, the CDR3 reads TGTGCCAGCAGCTTTGCAGAGACCCAGTACTTC. Its translation: CASSFAETQYF.

J is TRBJ2-5 and V is TRBV9, with TRBD2 matching 12 bases. Germline assignment: CDR1 SGDLS and CDR2 YYNGEE. The V segment lost 0 bases and the J segment 4 bases; nucleotides outside the gene matches: 7. This CDR3 region has 17 residues. The DNA of the CDR3 is TGTGCCAGCAGCGTAGCCCCCGGACTAGCGGGAAGAGAGACCCAGTACTTC. Its translation is CASSVAPGLAGRETQYF.

This clonotype has more than one count but fewer than ten. The chain carries TRBV28 and TRBJ2-7, with 10 nucleotides matching TRBD1. Germline V gives CDR1 MDHEN, CDR2 SYDVKM. The CDR3 is 16 residues long. J lost 4 bases, V lost 2 bases, and 8 bases had no gene match. For the CDR3, the DNA is TGTGCCAGCAGTTTACGCAAGACAGGGGGCTTGTACGAGCAGTACTTC. This codes for CASSLRKTGGLYEQYF.

This clonotype was picked up a small number of times. The V call is TRBV7-2, the J call TRBJ1-5; 9 bases line up with TRBD1. Germline values: CDR1 SGHTA, CDR2 FQGNSA. With 5 bases clipped from V and 3 bases from J, the junction kept 8 bases outside the gene matches. This CDR3 spans 16 amino acids. CDR3 nucleotides: TGTGCCAGCAGCCTACAGGGGGCAAAATCCAATCAGCCCCAGCATTTT. Its translation is CASSLQGAKSNQPQHF.

V and J are TRBV27 and TRBJ1-4; 7 nucleotides agree with TRBD1. The CDR3 extends over 15 amino acids. CDR1 MNHEY and CDR2 SMNVEV come from the germline V gene (reference sequence). Losses at the gene ends were 0 bases for V and 6 bases for J; bases not matched to a gene: 4. In DNA form, the CDR3 reads TGTGCCAGCAGTTTATCGAAGGGGGCATATGAAAAACTGTTTTTT. Protein product: CASSLSKGAYEKLFF. Together with reference TRBV27 and TRBJ1-4, the CDR3 gives the full variable domain: EAQVTQNPRYLITVTGKKLTVTCSQNMNHEYMSWYRQDPGLGLRQIYYSMNVEVTDKGDVPEGYKVSRKEKRNFPLILESPSPNQTSLYFCASSLSKGAYEKLFFGSGTQLSVL.

The V gene is TRBV6-5, the J gene TRBJ2-1, with 7 bases fitting TRBD2. There are 15 residues in the CDR3. CDR1 is MNHEY, CDR2 SVGAGI, per germline. Losses at the gene ends were 0 bases for V and 3 bases for J; bases not matched to a gene: 2. The CDR3 bases are TGTGCCAGCAGTTACTCCCTAGCGGACTACAATGAGCAGTTCTTC. This sequence encodes CASSYSLADYNEQFF.

At least ten counts were recorded for this clonotype. The V gene is TRBV12-3 or TRBV12-4, the J gene TRBJ2-5, with a possible D match to TRBD2 (6 bases). The CDR3 contains 14 residues. Trimming removed 6 bases at V and 5 bases at J, with 16 bases between. The CDR3 is CASRPTGVGETQYF. CDR3 in DNA: TGTGCCAGCAGACCGACGGGGGTGGGGGAGACCCAGTACTTC.

The V and J genes are TRBV12-3 or TRBV12-4 and TRBJ1-5, with D maybe TRBD1 (6 bases). V was shortened by 6 bases and J by 3 bases, with 12 bases between the two germline ends. CDR3 length equals 14 residues. CDR3: CASREGGTNQPQHF. In DNA, the CDR3 is TGTGCCAGCAGGGAAGGGGGAACCAATCAGCCCCAGCATTTT.

This clonotype was seen at least ten times. The CDR3 DNA sequence: TGCAGTGCCCCGAGGACAGATACGCAGTATTTT. Translation: CSAPRTDTQYF. This chain connects TRBV20-1 to TRBJ2-3; D is unclear. Germline assignment: CDR1 DFQATT and CDR2 SNEGSKA (reference sequence). The V end was cut by 6 bases, the J end by 3 bases, with 7 bases between. CDR3 length: 11 amino acids.

This clonotype was recorded a few times. In nucleotides, the CDR3 is TGTGCCAGCAGCGTAAGATTCAGGGATACTGAAGCTTTCTTT. Amino acids: CASSVRFRDTEAFF. The V and J genes are TRBV7-2 and TRBJ1-1; possible D gene TRBD1, 5 bases. The germline V gene encodes CDR1 SGHTA and CDR2 FQGNSA. The V end was cut by 5 bases, the J end by 5 bases, with 15 bases between. There are 14 residues in the CDR3.

This clonotype was seen many times. The chain couples TRBV12-3 or TRBV12-4 to TRBJ1-3; D call uncertain. V shed 4 bases and J shed 0 bases, with 13 bases lying between them. This CDR3 has 16 residues. The CDR3 nucleotides read TGTGCCAGCAGTTCGGTATTAGGATCCTCTGGAAACACCATATATTTT. This gives the protein CASSSVLGSSGNTIYF.

A few counts support this clonotype. V usage is TRBV5-1 and J usage is TRBJ2-5; D might be TRBD1 or TRBD2, each matching 5 bases. CDR1 SGHRS and CDR2 YFSETQ come from the germline V gene. The CDR3 sequence is 14 residues long. The germline V and J ends were trimmed by 1 base and 4 bases, with 11 bases remaining between them. The CDR3, as DNA: TGCGCCAGCAGCTTGAGAGGGGCGGGAGAGACCCAGTACTTC. Protein product: CASSLRGAGETQYF. Based on the CDR3 plus reference TRBV5-1 and TRBJ2-5, the full variable domain is KAGVTQTPRYLIKTRGQQVTLSCSPISGHRSVSWYQQTPGQGLQFLFEYFSETQRNKGNFPGRFSGRQFSNSRSEMNVSTLELGDSALYLCASSLRGAGETQYFGPGTRLLVL.

This chain uses TRBV29-1 with TRBJ1-2, with 9 bases that match TRBD1. Looked up from germline, CDR1 is SQVTM and CDR2 is ANQGSEA. J lost 7 bases, V lost 7 bases, and 10 bases had no gene match. This CDR3 has 13 residues. The CDR3 sequence is CSAQTGGAFGYTF. In nucleotides, the CDR3 is TGCAGCGCCCAAACAGGGGGCGCGTTTGGCTACACCTTC.

The J gene is TRBJ2-2, the V gene TRBV20-1; TRBD1 aligns across 7 bases. The germline gives CDR1 DFQATT, CDR2 SNEGSKA (reference sequence). The J segment lost 8 bases and the V segment lost 2 bases, leaving 8 bases of the junction unmatched. The length of the CDR3 is 14 residues. CDR3 DNA sequence: TGCAGTGCTAGATCCAGGGGGAATAAGGGGGAGCTGTTTTTT. Translation gives CSARSRGNKGELFF.

This sequence joins TRBV4-1 and TRBJ2-3, with 7 bases aligning to TRBD2. This CDR3 has 15 amino acids. Germline V CDR1 and CDR2: MGHRA, YSYEKL. J lost 1 base, V lost 4 bases, and 5 bases had no gene match. The CDR3 nucleotides are TGCGCCAGCAGCCCGCAGCTAGCGGGCACAGATACGCAGTATTTT. Translating gives CASSPQLAGTDTQYF.

This chain links TRBV12-3 or TRBV12-4 with TRBJ2-3; maybe TRBD2 (7 bases). V lost 7 bases and J lost 0, with 14 bases in between. The CDR3 length is 15 residues. The CDR3 spells CASTQGTTSTDTQYF. As DNA, the CDR3 is TGTGCCAGCACTCAGGGGACTACAAGCACAGATACGCAGTATTTT.

The chain uses TRBV5-1 and TRBJ2-3; D not resolved. Trimming stripped 3 bases from V and 1 base from J, with 9 bases between. Germline CDR1 SGHRS, CDR2 YFSETQ. CDR3 length: 14 residues. CDR3 coding DNA: TGCGCCAGCAGCTCGGGCTGGGGCACAGATACGCAGTATTTT. It encodes CASSSGWGTDTQYF.

The CDR3 sequence is CSAFLQGYQRTQYF. The CDR3 DNA follows: TGCAGTGCTTTCCTACAGGGGTATCAACGGACCCAGTACTTC. The J gene is TRBJ2-5, the V gene TRBV20-1, with 7 bases lining up with TRBD1. Germline V CDR1 and CDR2: DFQATT, SNEGSKA (reference sequence). This CDR3 is built from 14 residues. Trimming took 5 bases from V and 7 from J; bases not matched to a gene: 13.

Only a few counts were recorded for this clonotype. This chain links TRBV24-1 with TRBJ2-5; D is uncertain. The CDR3 spans 12 residues. V lost 1 base to trimming and J lost 5 bases, with 4 bases between them. Germline CDR1 is KGHDR and CDR2 is SFDVKD. The CDR3 region is CATSDFVETQYF. In DNA form, the CDR3 reads TGTGCCACCAGTGATTTTGTGGAGACCCAGTACTTC.